This entry lists 11 T cell receptor beta chains sequenced from one sample in a study of T cell responses to AZD1222 COVID-19 vaccine. The method was immunoSEQ multiplex PCR; TCRdb's version includes in-frame clones alone and lacks a portion of them. The table includes roughly 80,000 clones, approximately 88% detected once. The specimen was peripheral blood, collected on day 0 of MenACWY control vaccination. The origin of the receptors is an adult in good health.

The V call is TRBV28, the J call TRBJ2-1, with D tentatively TRBD2 (6 bases). Germline V CDR1 and CDR2: MDHEN, SYDVKM. Trimming cost V 7 bases and J 6 bases, with 13 bases left between them. CDR3 size: 13 residues. CDR3 nucleotide sequence: TGTGCCAGCACATTTGGCGGGATCAATGAGCAGTTCTTC. Translating gives CASTFGGINEQFF.

The CDR3 is CASSLGPGQGRAFF. CDR3 sequence (DNA): TGCGCCAGCAGCTTGGGCCCAGGACAGGGGAGAGCTTTCTTT. The chain employs TRBV5-1 and TRBJ1-1, with 9 bases fitting TRBD1. V was pared by 0 bases and J by 10 bases, with 7 bases of the junction left unmatched. CDR1 SGHRS and CDR2 YFSETQ come from the germline V gene. The CDR3 sequence is 14 residues long.

V and J are TRBV28 and TRBJ1-1, with a tentative D call TRBD1 (6 bases). Trimming cost V 2 bases and J 0 bases, with 19 bases left between them. Germline V gene sequence: CDR1 MDHEN, CDR2 SYDVKM. CDR3 length: 18 amino acids. Written as DNA, the CDR3 is TGTGCCAGCAGTTTACCCTTCGACAGGCTGTTCGTGAACACTGAAGCTTTCTTT. Translation gives CASSLPFDRLFVNTEAFF.

The gene calls are TRBV3-1 (or the pseudogene TRBV3-2) and TRBJ2-3; unclear D gene. V dropped 4 bases and J dropped 4 bases, with 21 bases sitting between them. The length of the CDR3 is 17 residues. The germline gives CDR1 LGHDT, CDR2 YNNKEL (reference sequence). The CDR3 region has the DNA TGTGCCAGCAGCCCACCCACTTTAGAGGTCCCCCCAGATACGCAGTATTTT. Translation: CASSPPTLEVPPDTQYF.

The table lists this clone with a count of one. The chain couples TRBV19 to TRBJ2-1; 8 bases fit TRBD1. J was trimmed by 6 bases and V by 3 bases; bases with no gene match: 7. CDR1 and CDR2 from the germline V gene are LNHDA and SQIVND (reference sequence). The CDR3 totals 15 residues. This CDR3 is CASSIGQGAGNEQFF. CDR3 DNA sequence: TGTGCCAGTAGTATCGGGCAGGGGGCGGGCAATGAGCAGTTCTTC.

This chain links TRBV28 with TRBJ2-5; the D is unclear. The CDR3 spans 12 residues. Germline loops: CDR1 MDHEN, CDR2 SYDVKM. V lost 2 bases and J lost 4, with 5 bases in between. CDR3 nucleotides: TGTGCCAGCAGTTTAAATGGAGAGACCCAGTACTTC. It is translated as CASSLNGETQYF.

This chain connects TRBV10-3 to TRBJ1-5; D gene uncertain. Germline V CDR1 and CDR2: ENHRY, SYGVKD. Trimming cost V 11 bases and J 0 bases, with 11 bases left between them. The CDR3 contains 13 residues. CDR3 residues: CASGGYSNQPQHF. CDR3 sequence (DNA): TGTGCCTCAGGAGGCTATAGCAATCAGCCCCAGCATTTT.

V gene TRBV4-1 combines with J gene TRBJ1-5, with 7 bases lining up with TRBD1. The germline V gene has CDR1 MGHRA and CDR2 YSYEKL. The CDR3 is made up of 15 amino acids. V lost 4 bases, J lost 6 bases, and 9 bases stayed unmatched. The CDR3 DNA follows: TGCGCCAGCAGCCTTAACAGGGGTCGCAGTCAGCCCCAGCATTTT. Its protein product is CASSLNRGRSQPQHF.

J is TRBJ2-7 and V is TRBV3-1 (or the pseudogene TRBV3-2); no clear D. V was clipped by 1 base and J by 0 bases, with 7 bases between them. The CDR3 is 14 amino acids. Germline V lookup: CDR1 LGHDT, CDR2 YNNKEL (reference sequence). The CDR3 DNA reads TGTGCCAGCAGCCAAGGGGCCATCTCCTACGAGCAGTACTTC. Residues: CASSQGAISYEQYF.

The rearrangement links TRBV5-6 to TRBJ1-1; no clear D. From germline, CDR1 is SGHDT and CDR2 YYEEEE. The CDR3 consists of 13 residues. V lost 6 bases, J lost 3 bases, and 12 bases lay in between. This CDR3 is CASTTDSHTEAFF. CDR3 DNA: TGTGCCAGCACCACCGATTCGCACACTGAAGCTTTCTTT.

The chain combines TRBV10-3 with TRBJ1-1; a weak D match, TRBD1 (5 bases). The CDR3 runs 13 residues. Trimming left V 3 bases short and J 7 bases short, with 12 bases between. CDR1 and CDR2 (germline): ENHRY, SYGVKD. The DNA for the CDR3 is TGTGCCATCAGTGACTGGACACGGCATGAAGCTTTCTTT. Encoded protein: CAISDWTRHEAFF.